The 5 T cell receptor beta chains below were found in one sample sequenced in a study of blood T cell repertoires in COVID-19. TCRdb's table, derived via immunoSEQ multiplex PCR, lists solely in-frame clones and lacks some. This sample yields about 150,000 clones, of which roughly three quarters are seen a single time; around 6% belongs to the top ten. Material: PBMCs or T cells enriched from blood (not recorded which). Receptors were obtained from a woman between 50 and 59 years old who had recovered from COVID-19.

The V and J genes are TRBV7-2 and TRBJ2-1; 10 bases are a match to TRBD2. V trimming: 0 bases; J trimming: 7 bases; junction bases outside the gene matches: 6. Germline V CDR1 and CDR2: SGHTA, FQGNSA. The CDR3 runs to 16 residues. The CDR3 loop is CASSLASGLADNEQFF. The CDR3 DNA sequence: TGTGCCAGCAGCTTAGCGAGCGGACTAGCGGATAATGAGCAGTTCTTC.

This chain uses TRBV6-5 with TRBJ1-3; a weak D match, TRBD1 (6 bases). The germline V gene has CDR1 MNHEY and CDR2 SVGAGI. V lost 6 bases and J lost 0, with 12 bases in between. The CDR3 loop spans 15 amino acids. The CDR3: CASSGGRLSGNTIYF. The CDR3 DNA reads as TGTGCCAGCAGCGGGGGGCGCCTCTCTGGAAACACCATATATTTT.

The chain couples TRBV11-2 to TRBJ2-3; D remains ambiguous. The CDR3 contains 14 residues. Germline V lookup: CDR1 SGHAT, CDR2 FQNNGV. V was trimmed by 2 bases and J by 5 bases, leaving 11 bases between them. The CDR3 here is CASSLIRNGDTQYF. As DNA, the CDR3 is TGTGCCAGCAGCTTAATCAGGAATGGAGATACGCAGTATTTT.

This clone occurred a few times. CDR3 loop: CASSSTGTQETQYF. DNA of the CDR3: TGTGCCAGCAGCTCCACAGGGACCCAAGAGACCCAGTACTTC. This rearrangement joins TRBV7-8 to TRBJ2-5, with D perhaps matching TRBD1 (6 bases). This CDR3 has 14 amino acids. CDR1 and CDR2 (germline): SGHVS, FQNEAQ. V lost 4 bases to trimming and J lost 1 base, with 10 bases between them.

The rearrangement links TRBV5-5 to TRBJ1-1; D gene uncertain. Trimming stripped 5 bases from V and 1 base from J, with 6 bases between. Germline-derived CDR1 and CDR2 are SGHKS and YYEKEE (reference sequence). The CDR3 contains 12 residues. The CDR3 sequence: CASSRGNTEAFF. CDR3 nucleotides: TGTGCCAGCAGTCGGGGGAACACTGAAGCTTTCTTT.